The sequence of this T cell receptor beta chain was determined in a study of response to subunit inactivated influenza vaccine. TCRdb called the RT-PCR reads again in MiXCR, with one record for every CDR3 protein. The table includes approximately 700,000 distinct CDR3 sequences, 15% to 18% detected once. V shed 6 bases and J 7 bases; nucleotides not matched to a gene: 11. This CDR3 has 14 residues. The sequences come from PBMCs from blood, collected about 12 days after vaccination. This TCR was recovered from a man aged 45-65 years who received an inactivated influenza vaccine. V usage is TRBV12-3 or TRBV12-4 and J usage is TRBJ2-7, with 8 bases that match TRBD2. As DNA, the CDR3 is TGTGCCAGCAGCCTAACTAGCGGAAAGATTGAGCAGTACTTC. Residues: CASSLTSGKIEQYF.